One sample yielded the 28 T cell receptor beta chains listed below, sequenced in a study of T cells in Graves' hyperthyroidism and ophthalmopathy. RNA transcripts provided the source from which TCR beta CDR3 regions were amplified. The TCR CDR3 first-round RT-PCR relied on the HTBI primer set. TCRdb passed the multiplex PCR reads through MiXCR, listing each CDR3 protein once. The sample shows 800,000 or so distinct CDR3 sequences, over 35% of them seen only once. What was sequenced was blood. These receptors all stem from a man aged 18-30 years with Graves' hyperthyroidism.

This clonotype was counted a few times. The genes are TRBV7-8 and TRBJ2-7, with TRBD1 matching 9 bases. V was pared by 5 bases and J by 7 bases, with 9 bases of the junction left unmatched. CDR1 SGHVS and CDR2 FQNEAQ come from the germline V gene. The CDR3 loop spans 14 amino acids. CDR3 nucleotides: TGTGCCAGCAGCCCGACAGGGGGGCTGGGGGAGCAGTACTTC. This translates into CASSPTGGLGEQYF. The full variable domain, rest sourced from reference TRBV7-8 and TRBJ2-7, is GAGVSQSPRYKVAKRGQDVALRCDPISGHVSLFWYQQALGQGPEFLTYFQNEAQLDKSGLPSDRFFAERPEGSVSTLKIQRTQQEDSAVYLCASSPTGGLGEQYFGPGTRLTVT.

This clonotype has only a few counts. The chain joins TRBV7-9 to TRBJ2-5; TRBD1 aligns across 7 bases. This CDR3 has 18 residues. The V segment lost 1 base and the J segment 5 bases; nucleotides outside the gene matches: 16. The germline V gene encodes CDR1 SEHNR and CDR2 FQNEAQ (reference sequence). This chain's CDR3 is CASSLVGAWQGVFETQYF. CDR3 nucleotides: TGTGCCAGCAGCTTAGTCGGAGCCTGGCAGGGGGTCTTCGAGACCCAGTACTTC.

This clonotype was seen more than once but under ten times. The V call is TRBV7-9, the J call TRBJ2-7; 7 bases are shared with TRBD1. The length of the CDR3 is 15 residues. Germline CDR1 is SEHNR and CDR2 is FQNEAQ (reference sequence). With 4 bases clipped from V and 2 bases from J, the junction kept 8 bases outside the gene matches. Written as DNA, the CDR3 is TGTGCCAGCAGCTCACCGGGACAGAATGCCTACGAGCAGTACTTC. It encodes CASSSPGQNAYEQYF.

This rearrangement joins TRBV11-2 to TRBJ1-2, with 11 bases identical to TRBD1. The germline V gene has CDR1 SGHAT and CDR2 FQNNGV. With V trimmed by 4 bases and J by 4 bases, 5 bases remained unmatched. This CDR3 contains 15 residues. In DNA form, the CDR3 reads TGTGCCAGCAGCTGGGGGGGGACAGGGGGCTATGGCTACACCTTC. Encoded protein: CASSWGGTGGYGYTF.

This clonotype appeared a single time. The gene calls are TRBV27 and TRBJ2-7; no clear D. The CDR3 length is 16 residues. Trimming removed 0 bases from V and 3 bases from J, with 15 bases in between. The V gene's germline CDR1 is MNHEY and CDR2 SMNVEV (reference sequence). The CDR3 region has the DNA TGTGCCAGCAGTTTATCAGGGCTTTCCCTTAGCTACGAGCAGTACTTC. Residues: CASSLSGLSLSYEQYF.

With respect to this clonotype: Because the CDR3 is missing its conserved closing phenylalanine or tryptophan, this is likely a read error. No DNA is shown, since the ends of the CDR3 on it are uncertain; the CDR3 is the one TCRdb lists. This chain uses TRBV10-3 with TRBJ2-7; the tabulated D call, TRBD2, remains unverified against the DNA. Germline V gene sequence: CDR1 ENHRY, CDR2 SYGVKD. The CDR3 is made up of 9 amino acids, end residues included. The CDR3 loop reads CAISAGLAG.

The V gene is TRBV9, the J gene TRBJ1-1, with D uncertain. This CDR3 is 14 amino acids long. The V and J ends lost 0 bases and 11 bases respectively, with 17 bases between them. The germline V gene has CDR1 SGDLS and CDR2 YYNGEE. CDR3 loop: CASSVDGYGREAFF. The CDR3 region has the DNA TGTGCCAGCAGCGTAGACGGGTATGGACGTGAGGCTTTCTTT.

V and J are TRBV15 and TRBJ1-5; no clear D. Per the germline V gene, CDR1 is LNHNV and CDR2 is YYDKDF (reference sequence). Trimming stripped 3 bases from V and 3 bases from J, with 6 bases between. This CDR3 spans 13 amino acids. The CDR3 DNA reads as TGTGCCACCAGCAGCGGGCACAATCAGCCCCAGCATTTT. It is translated as CATSSGHNQPQHF.

The gene calls are TRBV4-3 and TRBJ1-1; 7 bases map to TRBD1. The germline V gene has CDR1 LGHNA and CDR2 YSLEER. This CDR3 has 13 amino acids. The V segment lost 0 bases and the J segment 8 bases; nucleotides outside the gene matches: 3. This CDR3 is CASSQDGQAEAFF. The CDR3 nucleotides read TGCGCCAGCAGCCAAGATGGACAGGCAGAAGCTTTCTTT.

This chain uses TRBV9 with TRBJ2-7; perhaps D is TRBD1 or TRBD2 (5 bases each). The CDR3 sequence is 15 residues long. The V and J ends lost 0 bases and 0 bases respectively, with 10 bases between them. Germline V gene lookup returns CDR1 SGDLS and CDR2 YYNGEE. CDR3 bases: TGTGCCAGCAGCGTAGAGTGGGACCGCTCCTACGAGCAGTACTTC. Encoded protein: CASSVEWDRSYEQYF.

This clonotype occurred many times. The chain has TRBV20-1 and TRBJ1-4, with 7 bases aligning to TRBD1. The V gene's germline CDR1 is DFQATT and CDR2 SNEGSKA (reference sequence). This CDR3 region has 15 residues. V lost 3 bases, J lost 0 bases, and 4 bases stayed unmatched. CDR3 sequence: CSASDRATTNEKLFF. In nucleotides, the CDR3 is TGCAGTGCTAGTGACAGGGCGACAACTAATGAAAAACTGTTTTTT.

The rearrangement uses TRBV5-1 and TRBJ2-2; TRBD1 agrees at 9 bases. Losses at the gene ends were 4 bases for V and 5 bases for J; bases not matched to a gene: 12. The CDR3 loop spans 17 amino acids. Germline CDR1 SGHRS, CDR2 YFSETQ. The chain's CDR3 is CASSRQKGTGRTGELFF. The CDR3 DNA sequence: TGCGCCAGCAGCCGCCAGAAGGGGACAGGGCGAACCGGGGAGCTGTTTTTT. Drawing the rest from reference TRBV5-1 and TRBJ2-2, the complete variable domain is KAGVTQTPRYLIKTRGQQVTLSCSPISGHRSVSWYQQTPGQGLQFLFEYFSETQRNKGNFPGRFSGRQFSNSRSEMNVSTLELGDSALYLCASSRQKGTGRTGELFFGEGSRLTVL.

Notes on this clonotype: With a much larger clone just one base away, this may be a read error. The chain employs TRBV29-1 and TRBJ2-7; a possible D gene is TRBD1 (6 bases). The CDR3 has 13 amino acids. In germline, CDR1 is SQVTM, CDR2 ANQGSEA. The CDR3 reads CSVDGQGRSGQHF. The DNA for the CDR3 is TGCAGCGTTGATGGGCAGGGGCGATCAGGGCAGCACTTC.

The chain is built from TRBV9 and TRBJ2-7; maybe TRBD1 (5 bases). Germline CDR1 and CDR2: SGDLS and YYNGEE. V shed 6 bases and J shed 11 bases, with 24 bases lying between them. The CDR3 covers 14 residues. CDR3 nucleotide sequence: TGTGCCAGCACCAGAAGGCCGGGTGGGGCAGAGGAGTACTTC. Its translation is CASTRRPGGAEEYF.

This clonotype was observed at least ten times. The gene calls are TRBV29-1 and TRBJ1-5, with 7 bases fitting TRBD1. V dropped 7 bases and J dropped 0; count of bases not matched to a gene: 9. Germline V gives CDR1 SQVTM, CDR2 ANQGSEA. This CDR3 spans 15 amino acids. CDR3 region: CSGIQGTLSNQPQHF. CDR3 in DNA: TGCAGCGGAATACAGGGGACCCTTAGCAATCAGCCCCAGCATTTT. Full variable domain (remainder filled in from reference TRBV29-1 and TRBJ1-5): SAVISQKPSRDICQRGTSLTIQCQVDSQVTMMFWYRQQPGQSLTLIATANQGSEATYESGFVIDKFPISRPNLTFSTLTVSNMSPEDSSIYLCSGIQGTLSNQPQHFGDGTRLSIL.

This clonotype was detected a few times. V gene TRBV6-6 combines with J gene TRBJ2-7, with a tentative D call TRBD2 (7 bases). CDR3 size: 12 residues. Germline-derived CDR1 and CDR2 are MNHNY and SVGAGI (reference sequence). The V end was cut by 5 bases, the J end by 9 bases, with 14 bases between. The CDR3 DNA is TGTGCCAGCAGTGACGACGGGGGGCGGCAGTACTTC. Protein: CASSDDGGRQYF.

The chain has TRBV7-8 and TRBJ2-7; no definite D call. V was pared by 6 bases and J by 1 base, with 10 bases between. There are 13 residues in the CDR3. Germline V gene data show CDR1 as SGHVS and CDR2 as FQNEAQ. CDR3 sequence: CASSFHSSYEQYF. CDR3 DNA sequence: TGTGCCAGCAGTTTCCACTCATCCTACGAGCAGTACTTC.

Turning to this clonotype: With a much larger clone just one base away, this may be a read error. The chain combines TRBV10-2 with TRBJ1-6; TRBD1 aligns across 8 bases. Trimming cost V 6 bases and J 5 bases; bases outside gene matches: 3. CDR1 WSHSY and CDR2 SAAADI come from the germline V gene. The CDR3 consists of 14 residues. This CDR3 is CASRTGANNSPLHF. The DNA for the CDR3 is TGCGCCAGCAGGACAGGGGCAAATAATTCACCCCTCCACTTT.

As to this clonotype: Possible read error: a much larger clone is one base away. This chain links TRBV7-4 with TRBJ1-3; D unclear. There are 15 residues in the CDR3. The V gene's germline CDR1 is SGHVT and CDR2 SQSDAQ. This CDR3 reads CANSIGVSSGNTIYF. The CDR3 DNA reads TGTGCTAACAGCATCGGGGTGTCCTCTGGAAACACCATATATTTT.

The rearrangement links TRBV20-1 to TRBJ2-7, with 8 bases identical to TRBD1. The CDR3 loop spans 14 amino acids. V lost 2 bases and J lost 5; bases outside the gene matches: 8. Germline CDR1 reads DFQATT; CDR2 reads SNEGSKA (reference sequence). CDR3 residues: CSARNTGDRNEQYF. CDR3 sequence (DNA): TGCAGTGCTAGAAACACCGGGGACAGGAACGAGCAGTACTTC.

The chain has TRBV10-1 and TRBJ1-6; 7 positions match TRBD1. Germline assignment: CDR1 WNHNN and CDR2 SYGVQD (reference sequence). CDR3 length: 14 amino acids. The trim removed 0 bases at V and 9 bases at J, leaving 2 bases unmatched. The CDR3 reads CASSESTGSSPLHF. In DNA form, the CDR3 reads TGCGCCAGCAGTGAGTCGACAGGGAGTTCACCCCTCCACTTT.

This clonotype has at least ten counts. The CDR3 nucleotides are TGTGCCAGTAGTATAGATCACATTGAAGCTTTCTTT. Its protein product is CASSIDHIEAFF. The V call is TRBV19, the J call TRBJ1-1; D unresolved. CDR3 length equals 12 residues. The ends were cut back, 0 bases at V and 7 bases at J, with 6 bases in the middle. CDR1 is LNHDA, CDR2 SQIVND, per germline (reference sequence). Full variable domain (rest looked up from reference TRBV19 and TRBJ1-1): DGGITQSPKYLFRKEGQNVTLSCEQNLNHDAMYWYRQDPGQGLRLIYYSQIVNDFQKGDIAEGYSVSREKKESFPLTVTSAQKNPTAFYLCASSIDHIEAFFGQGTRLTVV.

This clonotype has at least ten counts. This chain connects TRBV15 to TRBJ1-1; weak D call: TRBD1 (6 bases). The CDR3 sequence is 13 residues long. V dropped 6 bases and J dropped 3 bases, with 11 bases sitting between them. CDR1 LNHNV and CDR2 YYDKDF come from the germline V gene (reference sequence). The CDR3 DNA reads TGTGCCACCAGTGGGGGGCCTGACACTGAAGCTTTCTTT. This gives the protein CATSGGPDTEAFF. Full variable domain (missing parts from reference TRBV15 and TRBJ1-1): DAMVIQNPRYQVTQFGKPVTLSCSQTLNHNVMYWYQQKSSQAPKLLFHYYDKDFNNEADTPDNFQSRRPNTSFCFLDIRSPGLGDTAMYLCATSGGPDTEAFFGQGTRLTVV.

The V and J genes are TRBV7-9 and TRBJ1-2; D is unresolved. The CDR3 length is 15 residues. Germline V gives CDR1 SEHNR, CDR2 FQNEAQ (reference sequence). V was clipped by 4 bases and J by 8 bases, with 20 bases between them. The CDR3 DNA sequence: TGTGCCAGCAGCTCACCAGAGGGCCCGTTACAGGGCTACACCTTC. Amino acids: CASSSPEGPLQGYTF.

In this sample, this clonotype turned up once. A much larger clonotype is one base distant, so this may be a read error. This rearrangement joins TRBV19 to TRBJ2-7; a possible D gene is TRBD1 (6 bases). The CDR3 runs 15 residues. The germline V gene has CDR1 LNHDA and CDR2 SQIVND (reference sequence). V was pared by 3 bases and J by 2 bases, with 14 bases between. CDR3 DNA: TGTGCCAGTAGTATGGGGTCCGGGACACCCTACGAGCAGTACTTC. It codes for CASSMGSGTPYEQYF.

This clonotype was detected a few times. V gene TRBV11-1 combines with J gene TRBJ2-7; TRBD1 matches at 9 bases. Germline trimming cut 5 bases from V and 4 bases from J; bases unmatched to any gene: 9. The length of the CDR3 is 15 residues. Germline V lookup: CDR1 SGHAT, CDR2 FQDESV (reference sequence). CDR3: CASSQGQGGPYEQYF. In DNA form, the CDR3 reads TGTGCCAGCAGCCAGGGACAGGGAGGTCCTTACGAGCAGTACTTC.

This clonotype occurred many times. CDR3 bases: TGTGCCAGCAGCTTACCCTCTAGCCAAAAACTGTTTTTT. This codes for CASSLPSSQKLFF. The V call is TRBV7-8, the J call TRBJ1-4; D gene unclear. Germline V lookup: CDR1 SGHVS, CDR2 FQNEAQ. CDR3 length: 13 residues. V lost 2 bases to trimming and J lost 9 bases, with 10 bases between them.

CDR3: CASSLGTSGGPEETQYF. CDR3 sequence (DNA): TGTGCCAGCAGCTTAGGGACTAGCGGGGGGCCAGAAGAGACCCAGTACTTC. The chain employs TRBV7-2 and TRBJ2-5, with 14 nucleotides matching TRBD2. The CDR3 totals 17 residues. Germline assignment: CDR1 SGHTA and CDR2 FQGNSA. Trimming took 1 base from V and 3 from J; bases not matched to a gene: 4.